This TCR beta chain was recovered during a study of beta chain features in type 1 diabetes. The investigators reverse transcribed all of the isolated RNA, so they sequenced expressed TCRB transcripts. TCRdb's copy holds only in-frame clones and misses some; the assay was immunoSEQ multiplex PCR. The sample includes about 260,000 clones, approximately 70% of them seen just once. This clone was picked up a small number of times. Germline CDR1 reads KGHSH; CDR2 reads LQKENI. This CDR3 comprises 13 residues. With 0 bases removed from V and 9 bases from J, the gap between germline ends came to 9 bases. V gene TRBV18 combines with J gene TRBJ2-4; D is perhaps TRBD1 (5 bases). This receptor was obtained from a man aged 30-40 years in good health. The sequencing input was naive CD4+ T cells from blood. The CDR3: CASSPPGVGIQYF. In nucleotides, the CDR3 is TGTGCCAGCTCACCACCAGGGGTAGGCATTCAGTACTTC.